This T cell receptor beta chain was recovered during a study of blood T cell repertoires in COVID-19. The overall study: COVID-19 samples from acute and convalescent phases originated in the United States, Italy and Spain. T cells, B-cell-depleted T cells, or PBMCs supplied cDNA or gDNA.

In the authors' methods: It was from reference gene primer amplification that nucleated cell counts were estimated. TCRdb's table, derived via immunoSEQ multiplex PCR, lists solely in-frame clones and lacks some. V and J calls plus clone size are reproduced from that table; the DNA served to infer D and trimming. Among roughly 300,000 clones listed, about 90% were seen once. The receptor's source is a woman aged 40 to 50 who had recovered from COVID-19. The sequenced sample consisted of peripheral blood.

This chain's CDR3 is CASSIWPAYGYTF. Written as DNA, the CDR3 is TGTGCCAGTAGTATCTGGCCCGCCTATGGCTACACCTTC. The chain has TRBV19 and TRBJ1-2, with D uncertain. The CDR3 is 13 amino acids. CDR1 is LNHDA and CDR2 is SQIVND in the germline V gene (reference sequence). The V gene lost 3 bases and the J gene lost 4 bases, with 9 bases spanning the gap.